Listed below are T cell receptor beta chains from one sample, sequenced in a study of T cell repertoires in cytomegalovirus infection. These receptors lack a known antigen. TCRdb called the reads again in MiXCR, with one record for every CDR3 protein. The sample lists about 770,000 distinct CDR3 sequences, around 29% occurring once. This specimen consisted of cultured CD8+ T cells from PBMCs, obtained from culture after CMV antigen stimulation. These TCRs come from a human donor in good health (CMV status not recorded). Some clones in this sample may be carry-over from other donors' samples. CDR3s include the opening cysteine and the closing phenylalanine or tryptophan. A D gene is named only where the DNA matches it firmly. The size entry is marked missing in some rows and otherwise reads once, few, many or a size class.

TRBJ1-2 TRBV7-3 few . CASSSRHSNYGYTF TGTGCCAGCAGCTCTCGACACTCTAACTATGGCTACACCTTC
TRBJ2-3 TRBV20-1 . . CSARPFLGSTDTQYF TGCAGTGCTAGACCCTTCCTTGGGAGCACAGATACGCAGTATTTT
TRBJ1-2 TRBV27 . . CASSLSSLEGYGYTF TGTGCCAGCAGTTTATCAAGTCTTGAGGGTTATGGCTACACCTTC
TRBJ2-4 TRBV2 . . CASSDVTDLAKNIQYF TGTGCCAGCAGTGATGTGACAGATCTTGCCAAAAACATTCAGTACTTC
TRBJ2-1 TRBV6-1 . . CASSEERWYNEQFF TGTGCCAGCAGTGAAGAACGTTGGTACAATGAGCAGTTCTTC
TRBJ2-5 TRBV6-2/TRBV6-3 . . CASRRQWARGETQYF TGTGCCAGCAGACGACAGTGGGCGAGGGGAGAGACCCAGTACTTC
TRBJ2-3 TRBV28 . . CASSIDTSTNTQYF TGTGCCAGCAGTATTGACACCAGCACAAATACGCAGTATTTT
TRBJ1-5 TRBV4-1 few . CASSQEEGRAGDQPQHF TGCGCCAGCAGCCAAGAAGAGGGCAGGGCAGGGGATCAGCCCCAGCATTTT
TRBJ2-1 TRBV24-1 . TRBD1 CATSDLVGTDYNEQFF TGTGCCACCAGTGATTTGGTCGGGACAGACTACAATGAGCAGTTCTTC
TRBJ1-1 TRBV4-1 . . CASSQETGETEAFF TGCGCCAGCAGCCAAGAGACAGGAGAGACTGAAGCTTTCTTT
TRBJ1-1 TRBV3-1 . . CASSQLVTALRDEAFF TGTGCCAGCAGCCAATTGGTAACAGCCCTTCGGGATGAAGCTTTCTTT
TRBJ2-1 TRBV15 . . CATSTRGWLGLLNNEQFF TGTGCCACCAGCACGAGAGGATGGCTCGGCCTCCTAAACAATGAGCAGTTCTTC
TRBJ2-5 TRBV12-3/TRBV12-4 . TRBD2 CASSFAHGGQETQYF TGTGCCAGCAGTTTCGCACACGGGGGGCAAGAGACCCAGTACTTC
TRBJ2-1 TRBV7-3 many . CASSLAQDFYNEQFF TGTGCCAGCAGCTTAGCCCAGGACTTCTACAATGAGCAGTTCTTC
TRBJ2-5 TRBV7-9 . . CASSPVGAGSGQYF TGTGCCAGCAGCCCCGTCGGGGCAGGGAGTGGCCAGTACTTC
TRBJ1-2 TRBV12-3/TRBV12-4 . . CASRHRNGYTF TGTGCCAGCAGACACAGGAATGGCTACACCTTC
TRBJ1-2 TRBV7-9 . TRBD1 CASSLPGTGDYGYTF TGTGCCAGCAGCCTTCCGGGTACAGGGGACTATGGCTACACCTTC
TRBJ2-5 TRBV27 . . CASSLSAGYQETQYF TGTGCCAGCAGTTTAAGTGCGGGGTACCAAGAGACCCAGTACTTC
TRBJ1-6 TRBV20-1 few . CSAILEGGDNSPLHF TGCAGTGCTATTTTAGAAGGGGGGGATAATTCACCCCTCCACTTT
TRBJ2-7 TRBV2 few . CASSWTTEQYF TGTGCCAGCAGTTGGACGACCGAGCAGTACTTC
TRBJ2-3 TRBV4-3 . . CASSQEGTPADTQYF TGCGCCAGCAGCCAAGAAGGGACACCCGCAGATACGCAGTATTTT
TRBJ2-2 TRBV6-6 . . CASSLKTSDTGELFF TGTGCCAGCAGTTTGAAGACCTCGGACACCGGGGAGCTGTTTTTT
TRBJ2-7 TRBV2 . . CASEEGGVPYEQYF TGTGCCAGCGAAGAAGGAGGCGTTCCCTACGAGCAGTACTTC
TRBJ2-5 TRBV20-1 . TRBD2 CSAFTSGGGETQYF TGCAGTGCATTTACTAGCGGCGGGGGGGAGACCCAGTACTTC
TRBJ1-5 TRBV6-6 few . CASSSAERLTSSQPQHF TGTGCCAGCAGTTCCGCCGAAAGACTGACTAGTAGTCAGCCCCAGCATTTT
TRBJ1-1 TRBV27 few . CASSRPGGNTEAFF TGTGCCAGCAGTCGACCGGGGGGGAACACTGAAGCTTTCTTT
TRBJ1-5 TRBV5-6 . TRBD1 CASSLRDRGLLGNQPQHF TGTGCCAGCAGCCTCCGGGACAGGGGCCTTCTTGGCAATCAGCCCCAGCATTTT
TRBJ2-4 TRBV7-6 . TRBD1 CASSLDRGLNIQYF TGTGCCAGCAGCTTGGACAGGGGGCTAAACATTCAGTACTTC
TRBJ2-4 TRBV27 few . CASRIRDIQYF TGTGCCAGCAGGATACGTGACATTCAGTACTTC
TRBJ2-2 TRBV7-9 few TRBD2 CASSLPSGTSNTGELFF TGTGCCAGCAGCTTACCTAGCGGGACCTCGAACACCGGGGAGCTGTTTTTT
TRBJ1-2 TRBV27 . TRBD1 CASSSTGTLRGYGYTF TGTGCCAGCAGTTCGACAGGGACTCTTCGGGGCTATGGCTACACCTTC
TRBJ2-6 TRBV25-1 . . CASGLPGANVLTF TGTGCCAGCGGCCTACCTGGGGCCAACGTCCTGACTTTC
TRBJ2-1 TRBV10-2 once . CASKEDFYNEQFF TGCGCCAGCAAAGAGGACTTTTACAATGAGCAGTTCTTC
TRBJ1-1 TRBV3-1 few . CASSRYTEALNTEAFF TGTGCCAGCAGCCGGTATACGGAGGCCTTGAACACTGAAGCTTTCTTT
TRBJ2-3 TRBV7-2 many TRBD2 CASGLAGGIADTQYF TGTGCCTCGGGACTAGCGGGGGGGATCGCAGATACGCAGTATTTT
TRBJ2-5 TRBV6-2/TRBV6-3 . . CASSYSFTEETQYF TGTGCCAGCAGTTACTCGTTCACTGAAGAGACCCAGTACTTC
TRBJ1-5 TRBV28 many TRBD1 CASSPRTGWKQPQHF TGTGCCAGCAGTCCGCGGACAGGTTGGAAGCAGCCCCAGCATTTT
TRBJ2-5 TRBV4-3 once TRBD1 CASSQGTAQETQYF TGCGCCAGCAGCCAGGGGACAGCCCAAGAGACCCAGTACTTC
TRBJ2-3 TRBV10-3 . TRBD2 CAIKHSGASTDTQYF TGTGCCATCAAACATAGCGGGGCGAGCACAGATACGCAGTATTTT
TRBJ2-1 TRBV7-6 . . CASSLGAGYTNEQFF TGTGCCAGCAGCTTAGGGGCAGGGTATACGAATGAGCAGTTCTTC
TRBJ1-3 TRBV12-3/TRBV12-4 many . CASRPPGTISGNTIYF TGTGCCAGCAGACCTCCCGGGACAATCTCTGGAAACACCATATATTTT
TRBJ2-1 TRBV12-3/TRBV12-4 many TRBD1 CASSTSGTETFF TGTGCCAGCAGTACATCCGGGACAGAGACGTTCTTC